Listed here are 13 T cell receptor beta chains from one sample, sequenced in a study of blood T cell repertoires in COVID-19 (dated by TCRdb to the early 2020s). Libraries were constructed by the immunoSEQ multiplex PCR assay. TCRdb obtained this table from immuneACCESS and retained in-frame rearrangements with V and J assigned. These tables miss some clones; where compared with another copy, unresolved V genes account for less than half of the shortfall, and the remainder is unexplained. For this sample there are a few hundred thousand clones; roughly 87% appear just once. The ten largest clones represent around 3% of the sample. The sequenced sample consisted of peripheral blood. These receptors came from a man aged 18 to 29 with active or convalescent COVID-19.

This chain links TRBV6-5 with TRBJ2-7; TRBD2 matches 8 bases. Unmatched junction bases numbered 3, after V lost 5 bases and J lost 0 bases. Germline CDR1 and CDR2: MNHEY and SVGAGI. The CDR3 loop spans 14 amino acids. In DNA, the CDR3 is TGTGCCAGCAGTACGACTAGCGACTCCTACGAGCAGTACTTC. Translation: CASSTTSDSYEQYF.

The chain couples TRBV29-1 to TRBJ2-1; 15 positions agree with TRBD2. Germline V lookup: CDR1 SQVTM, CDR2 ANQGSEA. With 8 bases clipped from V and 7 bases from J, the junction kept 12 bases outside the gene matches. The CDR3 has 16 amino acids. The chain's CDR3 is CSSSGTSGRSMNEQFF. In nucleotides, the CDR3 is TGCAGCTCTTCAGGGACTAGCGGGAGGTCGATGAATGAGCAGTTCTTC.

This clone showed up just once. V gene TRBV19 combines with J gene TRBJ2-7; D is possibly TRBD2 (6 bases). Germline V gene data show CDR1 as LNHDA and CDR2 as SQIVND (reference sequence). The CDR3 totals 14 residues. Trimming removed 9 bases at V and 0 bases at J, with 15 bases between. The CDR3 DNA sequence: TGTGCCAGCCGTCGGGACTTGAGCTCCTACGAGCAGTACTTC. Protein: CASRRDLSSYEQYF.

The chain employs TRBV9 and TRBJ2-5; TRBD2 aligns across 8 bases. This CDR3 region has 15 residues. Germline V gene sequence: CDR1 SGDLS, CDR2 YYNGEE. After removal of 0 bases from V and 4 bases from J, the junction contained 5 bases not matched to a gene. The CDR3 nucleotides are TGTGCCAGCAGCGTAGCCTTGGGACTAGGAGAGACCCAGTACTTC. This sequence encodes CASSVALGLGETQYF.

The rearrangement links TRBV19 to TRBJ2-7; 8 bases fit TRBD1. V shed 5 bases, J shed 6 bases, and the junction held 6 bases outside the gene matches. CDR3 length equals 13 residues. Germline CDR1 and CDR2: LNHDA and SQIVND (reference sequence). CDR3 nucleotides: TGTGCCAGTAGTCAGGGGGCGCGGGGCGAGCAGTACTTC. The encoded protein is CASSQGARGEQYF.

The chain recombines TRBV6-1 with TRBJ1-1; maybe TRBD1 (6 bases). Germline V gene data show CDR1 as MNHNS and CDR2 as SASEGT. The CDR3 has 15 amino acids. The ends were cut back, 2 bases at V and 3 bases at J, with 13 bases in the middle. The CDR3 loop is CASSEWPRGYTEAFF. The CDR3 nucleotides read TGTGCCAGCAGTGAATGGCCCAGGGGTTACACTGAAGCTTTCTTT.

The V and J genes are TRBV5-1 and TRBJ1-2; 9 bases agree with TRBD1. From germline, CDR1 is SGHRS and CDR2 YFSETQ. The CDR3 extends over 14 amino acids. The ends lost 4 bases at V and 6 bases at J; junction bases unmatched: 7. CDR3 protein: CASSRTGEINGYTF. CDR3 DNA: TGCGCCAGCAGCCGGACAGGGGAGATAAATGGCTACACCTTC.

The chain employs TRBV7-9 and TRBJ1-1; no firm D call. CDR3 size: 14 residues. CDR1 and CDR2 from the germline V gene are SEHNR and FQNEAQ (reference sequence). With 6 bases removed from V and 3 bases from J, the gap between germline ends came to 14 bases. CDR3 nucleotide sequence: TGTGCCAGCAGTCGAACGGGCGGGGACACTGAAGCTTTCTTT. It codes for CASSRTGGDTEAFF.

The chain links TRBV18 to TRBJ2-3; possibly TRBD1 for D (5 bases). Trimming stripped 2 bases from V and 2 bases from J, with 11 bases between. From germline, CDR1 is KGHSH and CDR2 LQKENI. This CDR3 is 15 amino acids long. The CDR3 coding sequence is TGTGCCAGCTCACCATTTTCGACAGTCACAGATACGCAGTATTTT. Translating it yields CASSPFSTVTDTQYF.

CDR3 region: CAISDRGTDTQYF. The CDR3 nucleotides are TGTGCCATCAGTGATCGGGGAACAGATACGCAGTATTTT. The rearrangement joins TRBV10-3 to TRBJ2-3; the D gene is possibly TRBD2 (5 bases). The CDR3 loop spans 13 amino acids. V lost 3 bases to trimming and J lost 3 bases, with 7 bases between them. From germline, CDR1 is ENHRY and CDR2 SYGVKD.

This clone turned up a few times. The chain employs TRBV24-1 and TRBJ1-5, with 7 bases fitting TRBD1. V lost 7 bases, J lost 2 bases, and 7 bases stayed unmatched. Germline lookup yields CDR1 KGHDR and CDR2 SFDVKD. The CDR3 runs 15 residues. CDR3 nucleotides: TGTGCCACCAGACAGGGGTTTCTCGGCAATCAGCCCCAGCATTTT. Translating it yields CATRQGFLGNQPQHF.

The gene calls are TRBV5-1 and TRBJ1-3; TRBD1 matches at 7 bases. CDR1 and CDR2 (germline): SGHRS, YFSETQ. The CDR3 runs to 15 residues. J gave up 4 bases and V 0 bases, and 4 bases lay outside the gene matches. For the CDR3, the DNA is TGCGCCAGCAGCTTGGGACAGGGAATCGGAAACACCATATATTTT. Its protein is CASSLGQGIGNTIYF.

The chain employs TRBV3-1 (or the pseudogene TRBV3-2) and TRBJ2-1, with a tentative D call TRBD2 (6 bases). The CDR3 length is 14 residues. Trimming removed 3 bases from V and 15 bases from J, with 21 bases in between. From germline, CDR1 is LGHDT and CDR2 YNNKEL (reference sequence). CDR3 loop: CASSQADRGGVLFF. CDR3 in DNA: TGTGCCAGCAGCCAGGCTGATCGGGGCGGGGTGCTGTTCTTC.